Following are 29 T cell receptor beta chains from one sample sequenced in a study of response to subunit inactivated influenza vaccine. One entry per CDR3 protein results from TCRdb running MiXCR on the RT-PCR reads. The sample lists approximately 160,000 distinct CDR3 sequences; about 11% were seen once. Sample: CD8+ T cells sorted from PBMCs, taken 23 to 25 months after vaccination. The receptors originated from a man between 50 and 75 years old who received an inactivated influenza vaccine.

The chain carries TRBV12-3 or TRBV12-4 and TRBJ1-3; 7 nucleotides agree with TRBD1. After removal of 5 bases from V and 0 bases from J, the junction contained 7 bases not matched to a gene. The CDR3 is 16 amino acids. The CDR3 is CASSPDRLFSGNTIYF. The DNA for the CDR3 is TGTGCCAGCAGTCCGGACAGGCTGTTCTCTGGAAACACCATATATTTT.

In this sample, this clonotype turned up many times. The V gene is TRBV12-5, the J gene TRBJ1-1; weak D call: TRBD1 (5 bases). The length of the CDR3 is 17 residues. Between the trimmed V and J ends, which lost 2 bases and 4 bases, there was a span of 20 bases. CDR1 and CDR2 from the germline V gene are LGHNT and FRNRAP. CDR3 protein: CASGLWQGGLSGTEAFF. The CDR3 region has the DNA TGTGCTAGTGGTTTGTGGCAGGGAGGTTTGAGTGGCACTGAAGCTTTCTTT.

The DNA for the CDR3 is TGTGCCAGCAGCTATAGGGCGGCCGTCACCGGGGAGCTGTTTTTT. It codes for CASSYRAAVTGELFF. The V gene is TRBV2, the J gene TRBJ2-2; D remains ambiguous. CDR1 SNHLY and CDR2 FYNNEI come from the germline V gene. Trimming stripped 6 bases from V and 4 bases from J, with 15 bases between. The CDR3 covers 15 residues. The whole variable domain, remainder taken from reference TRBV2 and TRBJ2-2, is EPEVTQTPSHQVTQMGQEVILRCVPISNHLYFYWYRQILGQKVEFLVSFYNNEISEKSEIFDDQFSVERPDGSNFTLKIRSTKLEDSAMYFCASSYRAAVTGELFFGEGSRLTVL.

This clonotype was seen repeatedly, ten times or more. The J gene is TRBJ2-6, the V gene TRBV12-3 or TRBV12-4; a possible D gene is TRBD1 (5 bases). The CDR3 has 14 residues. The V end was cut by 4 bases, the J end by 3 bases, with 7 bases between. The CDR3 region has the DNA TGTGCCAGCAGTTCAGGGTTTGGGGCCAACGTCCTGACTTTC. As protein: CASSSGFGANVLTF.

V usage is TRBV5-6 and J usage is TRBJ2-7; D may be TRBD2 (5 bases). V was shortened by 0 bases and J by 0 bases, with 10 bases between the two germline ends. The V gene's germline CDR1 is SGHDT and CDR2 YYEEEE. The CDR3 has 15 residues. The CDR3 loop is CASSLDIGSSYEQYF. The CDR3 coding sequence is TGTGCCAGCAGCTTGGATATAGGGAGCTCCTACGAGCAGTACTTC.

The chain links TRBV15 to TRBJ2-3, with 8 bases fitting TRBD2. From germline, CDR1 is LNHNV and CDR2 YYDKDF (reference sequence). V dropped 1 base and J dropped 0; count of bases not matched to a gene: 6. The CDR3 consists of 17 residues. CDR3 bases: TGTGCCACCAGCAGAGCCTTGACTAGCGTCAGCACAGATACGCAGTATTTT. Protein product: CATSRALTSVSTDTQYF.

The chain joins TRBV6-4 to TRBJ1-1, with a tentative D call TRBD1 (6 bases). In germline, CDR1 is MRHNA, CDR2 SNTAGT. The V and J ends lost 2 bases and 5 bases respectively, with 12 bases between them. This CDR3 comprises 14 residues. CDR3 bases: TGTGCCAGCAGTGACGGCCAAGGGGGGACTGAAGCTTTCTTT. Its translation is CASSDGQGGTEAFF.

This clonotype has ten or more counts. This sequence joins TRBV24-1 and TRBJ2-2; D perhaps matches TRBD1 (7 bases). This CDR3 has 16 amino acids. V was clipped by 0 bases and J by 4 bases, with 11 bases between them. The germline V gene encodes CDR1 KGHDR and CDR2 SFDVKD. The CDR3 region has the DNA TGTGCCACCAGTGATTTGGCAGGGGGGAGCACCGGGGAGCTGTTTTTT. It is translated as CATSDLAGGSTGELFF.

This clonotype was seen a handful of times. This rearrangement joins TRBV4-3 to TRBJ2-1; 10 nucleotides match TRBD1. Per the germline V gene, CDR1 is LGHNA and CDR2 is YSLEER. V lost 1 base, J lost 7 bases, and 4 bases stayed unmatched. CDR3 length: 15 amino acids. For the CDR3, the DNA is TGCGCCAGCAGCCAAGGACAGGGGGCGGTTAATGAGCAGTTCTTC. Translation: CASSQGQGAVNEQFF.

V usage is TRBV10-3 and J usage is TRBJ2-7, with 7 bases fitting TRBD1. This CDR3 has 13 amino acids. CDR1 is ENHRY, CDR2 SYGVKD, per germline. The V gene end was trimmed by 2 bases and the J gene end by 3 bases; junction bases not matched to a gene: 1. The CDR3 reads CAISEDRVYEQYF. For the CDR3, the DNA is TGTGCCATCAGTGAGGACAGGGTCTACGAGCAGTACTTC.

A few counts support this clonotype. Here the CDR3 reads CATSPEWAEANYGYTF. As DNA, the CDR3 is TGTGCCACCAGCCCGGAGTGGGCAGAGGCTAACTATGGCTACACCTTC. This sequence joins TRBV15 and TRBJ1-2; D remains ambiguous. In germline, CDR1 is LNHNV, CDR2 YYDKDF (reference sequence). CDR3 size: 16 residues. The V gene lost 5 bases and the J gene lost 0 bases, with 16 bases spanning the gap.

This clonotype was seen more than once but under ten times. This chain links TRBV20-1 with TRBJ2-1; 7 bases agree with TRBD2. The V and J ends lost 6 bases and 9 bases, in that order; junction bases with no gene match: 11. Germline V lookup: CDR1 DFQATT, CDR2 SNEGSKA (reference sequence). CDR3 length: 13 amino acids. The CDR3 nucleotides are TGCAGTGCGCATTCTCTAGCGGAGCCTGAGCAGTTCTTC. Residues: CSAHSLAEPEQFF.

V and J are TRBV10-1 and TRBJ2-2; D is undetermined. From germline, CDR1 is WNHNN and CDR2 SYGVQD (reference sequence). Trimming removed 2 bases from V and 4 bases from J, with 8 bases in between. The CDR3 is made up of 14 amino acids. In DNA form, the CDR3 reads TGCGCCAGCAGTGAGGTTCTAGGCACCGGGGAGCTGTTTTTT. It translates to CASSEVLGTGELFF.

By share, this clonotype ranks as medium-sized. The chain carries TRBV20-1 and TRBJ2-4; the match to TRBD1 covers 7 bases. CDR1 is DFQATT and CDR2 is SNEGSKA in the germline V gene (reference sequence). The length of the CDR3 is 15 residues. The trim removed 6 bases at V and 3 bases at J, leaving 11 bases unmatched. In nucleotides, the CDR3 is TGCAGTGCATCAGACAGGGCAGGTTACAAAAACATTCAGTACTTC. This codes for CSASDRAGYKNIQYF.

This clonotype was seen more than once but under ten times. V usage is TRBV28 and J usage is TRBJ1-1, with D possibly matching TRBD1 (5 bases). This CDR3 is 14 amino acids long. The germline V and J ends were trimmed by 5 bases and 1 base, with 11 bases remaining between them. Looked up from germline, CDR1 is MDHEN and CDR2 is SYDVKM. The CDR3 DNA follows: TGTGCCAGCAGTGGGGGACGGCAGAACACTGAAGCTTTCTTT. This codes for CASSGGRQNTEAFF.

This chain links TRBV2 with TRBJ2-4, with 9 bases identical to TRBD1. V was clipped by 3 bases and J by 1 base; unmatched bases: 1. Germline CDR1 SNHLY, CDR2 FYNNEI. The length of the CDR3 is 15 residues. This CDR3 is CASSDGTGAKNIQYF. DNA for the CDR3: TGTGCCAGCAGTGACGGGACAGGGGCCAAAAACATTCAGTACTTC.

The V and J genes are TRBV28 and TRBJ2-2, with 12 bases that match TRBD2. From germline, CDR1 is MDHEN and CDR2 SYDVKM. This CDR3 is 17 amino acids long. V was pared by 6 bases and J by 1 base, with 6 bases of the junction left unmatched. CDR3 amino acids: CASRRLGLAGNTGELFF. CDR3 coding DNA: TGTGCCAGCAGGCGATTGGGACTAGCGGGGAACACCGGGGAGCTGTTTTTT.

This clonotype was counted between two and nine times. The V call is TRBV7-9, the J call TRBJ2-7, with no clear D. The germline V gene has CDR1 SEHNR and CDR2 FQNEAQ (reference sequence). Trimming cost V 3 bases and J 5 bases, with 5 bases left between them. The CDR3 has 11 amino acids. CDR3 DNA sequence: TGTGCCAGCAGCTTTTTAGACGAGCAGTACTTC. Its translation is CASSFLDEQYF.

In regard to this clonotype: A much bigger clone sits one base away, suggesting this may be a read error. V gene TRBV6-5 combines with J gene TRBJ2-1; D gene uncertain. The germline V gene has CDR1 MNHEY and CDR2 SVGAGI. The CDR3 runs 13 residues. CDR3 amino acids: CSSSYSDYNEQFF. CDR3 coding DNA: TGTTCCAGCAGTTACTCCGACTACAATGAGCAGTTCTTC.

The rearrangement joins TRBV11-2 to TRBJ2-5, with D unclear. The CDR3 length is 15 residues. Germline V gene data show CDR1 as SGHAT and CDR2 as FQNNGV. V was cut by 0 bases and J by 4 bases, with 12 bases left in between. CDR3 residues: CASSLESPVGETQYF. Written as DNA, the CDR3 is TGTGCCAGCAGCTTAGAATCCCCGGTAGGAGAGACCCAGTACTTC.

The CDR3 reads CASSLRTAGDTIYF. The CDR3 DNA follows: TGTGCCAGCAGTTTACGGACAGCAGGTGACACCATATATTTT. V usage is TRBV2 and J usage is TRBJ1-3; a weak D match, TRBD1 (6 bases). CDR1 SNHLY and CDR2 FYNNEI come from the germline V gene. The V end lost 5 bases, the J end lost 8 bases, and 16 bases lay between the germline ends. CDR3 length equals 14 residues.

Here the CDR3 reads CAISDTSGVLNGELFF. CDR3 nucleotide sequence: TGTGCCATCAGCGATACTAGCGGGGTTCTAAACGGGGAGCTGTTTTTT. The rearrangement joins TRBV10-3 to TRBJ2-2, with 10 bases matching TRBD2. V trimming: 6 bases; J trimming: 7 bases; junction bases outside the gene matches: 11. CDR3 length: 16 amino acids. Germline values: CDR1 ENHRY, CDR2 SYGVKD.

The table lists this clonotype with a count of one. The chain links TRBV6-2 or TRBV6-3 to TRBJ2-1; 12 bases are shared with TRBD2. CDR3 length: 15 residues. Trimming at V came to 9 bases and at J to 4 bases, leaving 7 bases not matched to a gene. Germline CDR1 MNHEY, CDR2 SVGEGT. The CDR3 here is CASTLAGGGYNEQFF. CDR3 DNA sequence: TGTGCCAGTACCCTAGCGGGAGGGGGATACAATGAGCAGTTCTTC.

The chain joins TRBV2 to TRBJ2-5; D not resolved. Trimming stripped 0 bases from V and 5 bases from J, with 16 bases between. Looked up from germline, CDR1 is SNHLY and CDR2 is FYNNEI. The CDR3 is made up of 16 amino acids. In DNA form, the CDR3 reads TGTGCCAGCAGTGAAGCGCTTGTACGCCCGAATGAGACCCAGTACTTC. This codes for CASSEALVRPNETQYF.

Ten or more counts support this clonotype. The CDR3 nucleotides are TGTGCCACCAGTGATCTCCGACAGGGGTATGGCTACACCTTC. Amino acid sequence: CATSDLRQGYGYTF. This chain links TRBV24-1 with TRBJ1-2; 8 nucleotides line up with TRBD1. The CDR3 is made up of 14 amino acids. Trimming at V came to 3 bases and at J to 5 bases, leaving 4 bases not matched to a gene. In germline, CDR1 is KGHDR, CDR2 SFDVKD.

This clonotype was detected ten times or more. This sequence joins TRBV10-3 and TRBJ2-4, with D possibly being TRBD2 (6 bases). This CDR3 contains 15 residues. The V and J ends lost 2 bases and 1 base respectively, with 9 bases between them. Germline assignment: CDR1 ENHRY and CDR2 SYGVKD. The CDR3 DNA is TGTGCCATCAGTGAGGGGGGACTTGCCAAAAACATTCAGTACTTC. Its translation: CAISEGGLAKNIQYF.

This clonotype was picked up many times. The V and J genes are TRBV28 and TRBJ2-7, with D perhaps assigned TRBD1 or TRBD2 (5 bases each). From germline, CDR1 is MDHEN and CDR2 SYDVKM. The germline V and J ends were trimmed by 6 bases and 3 bases, with 12 bases remaining between them. The CDR3 contains 13 residues. The CDR3 loop is CASSPGTGYEQYF. The CDR3 bases are TGTGCCAGCAGCCCGGGGACGGGCTACGAGCAGTACTTC.

This clonotype was seen a handful of times. The chain couples TRBV10-1 to TRBJ2-7, with TRBD1 as a possible D gene (5 bases). Germline CDR1 and CDR2: WNHNN and SYGVQD (reference sequence). V was trimmed by 0 bases and J by 4 bases, leaving 19 bases between them. The CDR3 spans 17 residues. The DNA for the CDR3 is TGCGCCAGCAGTGAGTCTTCACTGGGGCCCATAAGGTACGAGCAGTACTTC. Encoded protein: CASSESSLGPIRYEQYF.

The chain has TRBV7-9 and TRBJ2-2; D gene unclear. CDR3 size: 12 residues. V lost 7 bases and J lost 7, with 10 bases in between. Germline CDR1 is SEHNR and CDR2 is FQNEAQ (reference sequence). CDR3 sequence: CASISHGGELFF. CDR3 coding DNA: TGTGCCAGCATTAGTCACGGCGGGGAGCTGTTTTTT. The variable domain in full, completed from reference TRBV7-9 and TRBJ2-2, reads DTGVSQNPRHKITKRGQNVTFRCDPISEHNRLYWYRQTLGQGPEFLTYFQNEAQLEKSRLLSDRFSAERPKGSFSTLEIQRTEQGDSAMYLCASISHGGELFFGEGSRLTVL.